The T cell receptor beta chain described here comes from a study of T cell repertoires in cytomegalovirus infection. The CDR3 contains 13 residues. V was trimmed by 3 bases and J by 6 bases, leaving 10 bases between them. Germline lookup yields CDR1 SGHVS and CDR2 FNYEAQ. This clonotype was counted only a few times. Antigen specificity is unknown. Study-level points and caveats: CMV carriers having the relevant HLA were flagged by cumulative public TCR beta family frequency. It was HLA-C-restricted CMV-specific TCR beta clonotypes that dominated the response ex vivo.

Each CDR3 protein is one row after TCRdb ran MiXCR on the reads. The profile shows roughly 150,000 distinct CDR3 sequences, around a quarter of them singletons. This chain connects TRBV7-6 to TRBJ2-3; D might be TRBD2 (6 bases). This TCR came from a human donor in good health (CMV status not recorded). Some clones in this sample may be carry-over from other donors' samples. Sequenced: PBMCs. The DNA for the CDR3 is TGTGCCAGCAGCTTGTGGGGGGAGGATACGCAGTATTTT. Residues: CASSLWGEDTQYF.